This T cell receptor beta chain is drawn from a study of beta chain features in type 1 diabetes. Study in general: The study examined around 98,000,000 sorted cells across all samples.

The CDR3 covers 15 residues. J gave up 5 bases and V 0 bases, and 4 bases lay outside the gene matches. Germline V lookup: CDR1 SGHRS, CDR2 YFSETQ. The isolated RNA, all of it, was reverse transcribed, so expressed TCRB transcripts were what got sequenced. About 3.6 million reads was the average for naive, central memory and regulatory T cell samples. Assay used: immunoSEQ multiplex PCR; TCRdb lists only in-frame clones, some missing. This table holds under 350,000 clones, 8% found once. Input material: central memory CD4+ T cells from blood. The clonotype originates from a young woman in good health. The rearrangement links TRBV5-1 to TRBJ2-1; 8 nucleotides line up with TRBD1. CDR3 protein: CASSLAAGQDNEQFF. The CDR3 DNA reads as TGCGCCAGCAGCTTGGCCGCGGGACAGGACAATGAGCAGTTCTTC. The variable domain in full, with the rest retrieved from reference TRBV5-1 and TRBJ2-1, is KAGVTQTPRYLIKTRGQQVTLSCSPISGHRSVSWYQQTPGQGLQFLFEYFSETQRNKGNFPGRFSGRQFSNSRSEMNVSTLELGDSALYLCASSLAAGQDNEQFFGPGTRLTVL.